This T cell receptor beta chain was captured by sequencing in a study of T cell repertoires in cytomegalovirus infection. Study context: CMV infection and matching HLA type were both indicated by public TCR beta signatures.

Study outcomes and limitations: HLA-C-restricted CMV-specific TCR beta clonotypes were dominant in the ex vivo response.

TCRdb processed the reads anew with MiXCR; each CDR3 protein has one entry. The sample holds hundreds of thousands of distinct CDR3 sequences, 30% to 40% seen once. V lost 5 bases and J lost 11, with 15 bases in between. The germline gives CDR1 SGHTA, CDR2 FQGNSA. The CDR3 spans 12 residues. This clonotype was found many times. Its specificity is not known. V usage is TRBV7-2 and J usage is TRBJ1-1; D is possibly TRBD1 (5 bases). The sequence derives from a human donor in good health (CMV status not recorded). Some clones in this sample may be carry-over from other donors' samples. The specimen was cultured PBMCs, collected from culture after CMV antigen stimulation. The CDR3 region has the DNA TGTGCCAGCAGCCCCGGGGGGGGTGTGGCTTTCTTT. Translation gives CASSPGGGVAFF.